These 11 T cell receptor beta chains came from one sample sequenced in a study of beta chain features in type 1 diabetes. Findings and caveats of the study: Moderate yet significant TCRB CDR3 shortening was seen in Type 1 diabetes patients in all four CD4+ subsets.

No antigen is known for these receptors. Expressed TCRB transcripts were sequenced after all isolated RNA was converted to cDNA. TCRdb's copy holds only in-frame clones and misses some; the assay was immunoSEQ multiplex PCR. In the table there are some 23,000 clones, under 70% of which are singletons. The sample consisted of stem cell memory CD4+ T cells from blood. These receptors were taken from a middle-aged woman with type 1 diabetes.

This clone appeared a few times. This chain connects TRBV2 to TRBJ1-5; the D is unclear. Germline V gene lookup returns CDR1 SNHLY and CDR2 FYNNEI. CDR3 length equals 14 residues. V lost 1 base and J 8 bases, leaving 12 bases between the germline ends. In nucleotides, the CDR3 is TGTGCCAGCAGTGAAGAGGGAGCGTGGGAGCCCCAGCATTTT. Encoded protein: CASSEEGAWEPQHF.

With regard to this clone: A junction end diverges from the germline sequence, so it may reflect a read error. V gene TRBV6-5 combines with J gene TRBJ1-1, with a tentative D call TRBD1 (5 bases). CDR1 and CDR2 (germline): MNHEY, SVGAGI. The CDR3 sequence is 14 residues long. The CDR3 spells CAISVNGQNTEAFF. In DNA, the CDR3 is TGTGCCATCAGTGTCAATGGACAGAACACTGAAGCTTTCTTT.

This clone was detected a few times. The chain has TRBV29-1 and TRBJ2-5; a possible D gene is TRBD1 (7 bases). The V gene's germline CDR1 is SQVTM and CDR2 ANQGSEA. Trimming pared 2 bases from V and 6 bases from J, leaving 10 bases between. The CDR3 is 12 residues long. The CDR3 nucleotides are TGCAGCGTTGAACAGGGGGGACAGACCCAGTACTTC. This encodes CSVEQGGQTQYF.

The V gene is TRBV7-2, the J gene TRBJ1-1; TRBD1 is a possible D gene (5 bases). V shed 5 bases and J shed 5 bases, with 12 bases lying between them. This CDR3 region has 13 residues. The germline V gene encodes CDR1 SGHTA and CDR2 FQGNSA. DNA of the CDR3: TGTGCCAGCAGCCATGGGGGGAGGACTGAAGCTTTCTTT. Its translation: CASSHGGRTEAFF. Filled out from reference TRBV7-2 and TRBJ1-1, the complete variable domain reads GAGVSQSPSNKVTEKGKDVELRCDPISGHTALYWYRQSLGQGLEFLIYFQGNSAPDKSGLPSDRFSAERTGGSVSTLTIQRTQQEDSAVYLCASSHGGRTEAFFGQGTRLTVV.

This sequence joins TRBV28 and TRBJ2-2; D may be TRBD1 (6 bases). Germline V lookup: CDR1 MDHEN, CDR2 SYDVKM. V was shortened by 5 bases and J by 6 bases, with 16 bases between the two germline ends. The CDR3 is made up of 15 amino acids. CDR3 region: CASSVSTGIPGELFF. The CDR3 DNA reads as TGTGCCAGCAGTGTATCCACAGGGATCCCCGGGGAGCTGTTTTTT.

This clone was counted a few times. One junction end disagrees with the germline gene, perhaps due to a read error. V gene TRBV4-1 combines with J gene TRBJ1-1, with D unresolved. The CDR3 runs 15 residues. Germline loops: CDR1 MGHRA, CDR2 YSYEKL. The CDR3 nucleotides read TGCGCCAGCAGGCAAGAATCGGCGGAGAACACTGAAGCTTTCTTT. Protein product: CASRQESAENTEAFF.

The chain links TRBV14 to TRBJ1-2; maybe TRBD1 (5 bases). The V end lost 2 bases, the J end lost 8 bases, and 9 bases lay between the germline ends. The CDR3 covers 12 residues. Germline lookup yields CDR1 SGHDN and CDR2 FVKESK. The CDR3 DNA sequence: TGTGCCAGCAGCCAACAGGGCGTAGGCTACACCTTC. It yields the protein CASSQQGVGYTF.

The V and J genes are TRBV19 and TRBJ2-2; tentative D call: TRBD2 (5 bases). V was cut by 1 base and J by 7 bases, with 16 bases left in between. The CDR3 totals 16 residues. The germline CDR1 and CDR2 sequences are LNHDA and SQIVND (reference sequence). The CDR3 is CASSIVSSSGGGELFF. CDR3 nucleotide sequence: TGTGCCAGTAGTATAGTTAGCTCCTCAGGAGGCGGGGAGCTGTTTTTT.

This clone was observed a handful of times. Within the sample, other DNA sequences also encode this same CDR3. The gene calls are TRBV7-2 and TRBJ2-5; perhaps TRBD1 as D (5 bases). Germline assignment: CDR1 SGHTA and CDR2 FQGNSA. The CDR3 is 13 amino acids. The V end lost 0 bases, the J end lost 4 bases, and 6 bases lay between the germline ends. CDR3 protein: CASSLAGRETQYF. DNA of the CDR3: TGTGCCAGCAGCTTAGCGGGGCGAGAGACCCAGTACTTC.

This clone turned up a few times. The chain employs TRBV2 and TRBJ1-5, with a possible D match to TRBD1 (5 bases). This CDR3 has 14 residues. Germline-derived CDR1 and CDR2 are SNHLY and FYNNEI. Trimming shortened V by 7 bases and J by 4 bases, and 14 bases separated the two germline ends. The DNA for the CDR3 is TGTGCCAGCACGGGGGAGACAGTAAATCAGCCCCAGCATTTT. Translating it yields CASTGETVNQPQHF.

This clone was seen a few times. The chain is built from TRBV7-2 and TRBJ2-5; D not certain. V was trimmed by 5 bases and J by 0 bases, leaving 19 bases between them. The germline CDR1 and CDR2 sequences are SGHTA and FQGNSA. This CDR3 has 17 amino acids. CDR3: CASSHSRSGIYQETQYF. DNA of the CDR3: TGTGCCAGCAGCCACTCCCGCTCGGGTATATACCAAGAGACCCAGTACTTC.